Following are 6 T cell receptor beta chains from one sample sequenced in a study of a mutant IDH1 vaccine in newly diagnosed glioma. This sample's time point: week 11, during vaccination. A single vaccine dose contained 300 ug of mutant IDH1 20-mer peptide, and topical imiquimod was used with it. The protocol was immunoSEQ multiplex PCR, while the TCRdb copy is restricted to in-frame clones and leaves out a portion. Of tens of thousands of clones listed, 65% to 80% were seen once; the top ten hold just over 8%. The antigens for these receptors are not known. The sample here was PBMCs, taken from a glioma patient whose treatment included an IDH1 peptide vaccine. The receptors were sampled from a man aged 35-49 years with glioma.

The V gene is TRBV6-5, the J gene TRBJ1-1; possibly TRBD1 for D (5 bases). V gave up 2 bases and J gave up 10 bases, with 14 bases separating them. The CDR3 covers 13 residues. Germline assignment: CDR1 MNHEY and CDR2 SVGAGI. The CDR3 reads CASSYGAALRAFF. The CDR3 bases are TGTGCCAGCAGTTACGGGGCAGCCCTGAGAGCTTTCTTT.

Here the CDR3 DNA reads TGTGCCAGCACTATTCTTTTCGACGGGGGCGGTGGCTACACCTTC. Protein: CASTILFDGGGGYTF. The rearrangement links TRBV5-4 to TRBJ1-2; maybe TRBD1 (6 bases). CDR3 length: 15 residues. The V gene lost 6 bases and the J gene lost 7 bases, with 22 bases spanning the gap. Germline V gives CDR1 SGHNT, CDR2 YYREEE (reference sequence).

This rearrangement joins TRBV19 to TRBJ1-5; 8 bases are shared with TRBD1. The V and J ends lost 3 bases and 7 bases, in that order; junction bases with no gene match: 5. The germline gives CDR1 LNHDA, CDR2 SQIVND (reference sequence). This CDR3 has 14 amino acids. CDR3 protein: CASSMGAGGQPQHF. The CDR3 nucleotides are TGTGCCAGTAGTATGGGGGCAGGGGGCCAGCCCCAGCATTTT.

The chain combines TRBV27 with TRBJ2-3; D unclear. Germline V CDR1 and CDR2: MNHEY, SMNVEV (reference sequence). Between the trimmed V and J ends, which lost 3 bases and 2 bases, there was a span of 9 bases. The CDR3 is 14 residues long. CDR3 coding DNA: TGTGCCAGCAGTTTCTACTCCCTCACAGATACGCAGTATTTT. Protein product: CASSFYSLTDTQYF.

V usage is TRBV19 and J usage is TRBJ2-1; 9 nucleotides align to TRBD1. The CDR3 covers 15 residues. The germline V gene encodes CDR1 LNHDA and CDR2 SQIVND (reference sequence). Trimming cost V 8 bases and J 1 base; bases outside gene matches: 6. CDR3 DNA: TGTGCCAGTGGAACCGGGACAGGGTCCTACAATGAGCAGTTCTTC. This sequence encodes CASGTGTGSYNEQFF.

This chain joins TRBV5-4 and TRBJ2-1; D tentatively reads TRBD1 or TRBD2 (5 bases each). The CDR3 is 16 residues long. Trimming took 3 bases from V and 12 from J, leaving 25 bases between them. Germline loops: CDR1 SGHNT, CDR2 YYREEE (reference sequence). The CDR3, as DNA: TGTGCCAGCAGCTGGGAGACAGCTACCCACTCGGGTGGGCAGTTCTTC. Protein sequence: CASSWETATHSGGQFF.